This T cell receptor beta chain was identified during a study of long-term antiretroviral therapy in people with HIV. Study-level findings and limits: Clones showing expansion before ART dominated the repertoire at all time points. Post-ART diversity increased but stayed below transplant donor controls.

An immunoSEQ assay, version v3.0, was performed at survey level. Some clones are missing from TCRdb's copy, which holds only in-frame ones; the method was immunoSEQ multiplex PCR. The table lists under 25,000 clones, around 85% of them singletons. Each donor provided at least one pre-ART PBMC sample and at least two post-ART PBMC samples. Notes on this clone: No antigen is known for it.

The CDR3 spans 14 residues. Germline CDR1 MNHEY, CDR2 SVGAGI. Trimming left V 2 bases short and J 5 bases short, with 11 bases between. V usage is TRBV6-5 and J usage is TRBJ2-3; D may be TRBD2 (5 bases). The material was unsorted PBMCs, obtained 1.6 years after starting antiretroviral therapy. The receptor's source is a man aged 40-55 years with HIV. Here the CDR3 DNA reads TGTGCCAGCAGTTACGGGTCTAGCCGAGATACGCAGTATTTT. It specifies CASSYGSSRDTQYF.